This TCR beta chain is from a study of Ad26.COV2.S vaccination and SARS-CoV-2 variants (dated by TCRdb to the early 2020s). Some background on the complete study: Donors in the vaccine arm were drawn from COV1001, a phase I-IIa trial of Ad26.COV2.S in healthy adults that was multicentre, randomized, double-blind and placebo-controlled. Trial participants were randomized into five groups of five, in which low-dose or high-dose Ad26.COV2.S was given once or twice, or placebo was given on both occasions. The specificity and breadth of SARS-CoV-2-reactive T cell receptors after Ad26.COV2.S vaccination were assessed by TCRbeta repertoire sequencing. Ad26.COV2.S was administered intramuscularly at 5 x 10^10 or 1 x 10^11 viral particles, either as a single shot or as two shots given 56 days apart. Throughout the experiments and outcome assessment, investigators stayed blinded to trial group allocation. A total of 32 samples were included in the TCR-sequenced set, comprising around 19 Ad26.COV2.S vaccine recipients, 5 placebo recipients and 8 SARS-CoV-2 convalescent individuals. Study-wide findings and limitations: After vaccination, substantial breadth of spike-specific CD8+ and CD4+ T cell responses was reported. According to the authors, total T cell responses may have been underestimated by the TCR breadth and depth analyses. Non-spike TCR breadth was comparable between vaccine and placebo recipients, consistent with the vaccine containing only spike. The study was not powered to compare responses between vaccine doses or regimens. Spike-specific TCR breadth was higher in Ad26.COV2.S recipients than in placebo recipients (P = 0.0014).

TCRbeta CDR3 regions were sequenced with the immunoSEQ Assay. After extraction, genomic DNA underwent amplification by bias-controlled multiplex PCR, followed by high-throughput sequencing. The authors' analysis ran thus. Collapsing and filtering of sequences were performed to quantify the absolute abundance of each unique TCRbeta CDR3 region. Usable DNA was measured by amplifying reference genes present in all nucleated cells, and TCRbeta template counts were normalized to that usable DNA to estimate T cell fraction. Repertoire TCRs were annotated as SARS-CoV-2-specific when V gene, CDR3 amino acid sequence and J gene were exactly matched to a known reactive TCR set. MIRA supplied the reference SARS-CoV-2 TCR set, which was filtered for enrichment in COVID-19-positive ImmuneCODE repertoires so that public or cross-reactive TCRs were removed. Using the MIRA antigens, annotated TCRs were further analysed by specific ORF or by position within an ORF. Breadth was defined as annotated unique rearrangements over total unique productive rearrangements; depth was the summed frequency of those rearrangements. Two-sided Wilcoxon rank-sum tests were applied when comparing TCR breadth between groups. The clones in this table, taken by TCRdb from immuneACCESS, are in-frame only. Not every clone is retained; where verified, under half of the shortfall comes from an unresolved V gene, and the cause of the rest is unknown. V and J calls and clone size come straight from that table; D and trimming were deduced from the DNA. For this sample the table gives some 340,000 clones, of which more than 70% were detected only once. The top ten hold 1.5% to 2.5% of the sample.

Clipping removes 4 bases from V and 1 base from J, with 4 as the unmatched junction base count. The CDR3, cysteine through phenylalanine, is 16 amino acids long. Solely the CDR3 DNA is kept, with 48 bases framed from the first base. CDR1 MNHEY and CDR2 SVGEGT were looked up in the germline V gene. In light of the paper, this sample's treatment or condition label describes: roughly 20 received Ad26.COV2.S at low or high dose, single or two shots; about 5 received placebo; per-sample allocation not given. For vaccine and placebo recipients, the sequenced repertoires came from samples collected on day 63 after the first injection. Between 29 July and 7 August 2020, Cohort 1b enrolled around 25 adults aged 18-55 years at one site in Boston, USA. Ad26.COV2.S was a replication-incompetent adenovirus type 26 vector expressing a prefusion-stabilized SARS-CoV-2 spike protein from the original Wuhan strain.

This clone appeared once. Its antigen is currently not known. No per-base quality is available; no much larger clone lies one base away. Sequenced material: peripheral blood, taken in a trial of Ad26.COV2.S vaccine versus placebo. This sequence uses TRBV6-2 or TRBV6-3 and TRBJ2-3, with 11 bases matching TRBD2. The sequence was collected from a person between 18 and 65 years old who received the Ad26.COV2.S COVID-19 vaccine or a placebo. The CDR3 region has the sequence CASSFLSGGGTDTQYF. Here is the DNA: TGTGCCAGCAGTTTCCTTAGCGGGGGGGGCACAGATACGCAGTATTTT.